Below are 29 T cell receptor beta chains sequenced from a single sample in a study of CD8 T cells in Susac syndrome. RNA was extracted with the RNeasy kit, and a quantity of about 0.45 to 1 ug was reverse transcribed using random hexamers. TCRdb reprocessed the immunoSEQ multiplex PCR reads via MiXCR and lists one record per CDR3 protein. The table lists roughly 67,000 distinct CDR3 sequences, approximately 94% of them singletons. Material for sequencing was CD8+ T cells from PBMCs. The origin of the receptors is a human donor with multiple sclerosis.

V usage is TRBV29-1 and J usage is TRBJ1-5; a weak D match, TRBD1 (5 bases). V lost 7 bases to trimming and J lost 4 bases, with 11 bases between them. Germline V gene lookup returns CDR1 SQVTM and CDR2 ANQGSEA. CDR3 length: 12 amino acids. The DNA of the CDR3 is TGCAGCGGACAAGAGGGGAATCAGCCCCAGCATTTT. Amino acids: CSGQEGNQPQHF.

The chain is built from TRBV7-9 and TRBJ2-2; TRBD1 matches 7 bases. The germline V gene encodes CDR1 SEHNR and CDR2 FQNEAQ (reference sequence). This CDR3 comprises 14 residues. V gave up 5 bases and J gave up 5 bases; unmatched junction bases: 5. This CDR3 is CASSVNRGTGELFF. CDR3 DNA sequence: TGTGCCAGCAGCGTTAACAGGGGTACCGGGGAGCTGTTTTTT.

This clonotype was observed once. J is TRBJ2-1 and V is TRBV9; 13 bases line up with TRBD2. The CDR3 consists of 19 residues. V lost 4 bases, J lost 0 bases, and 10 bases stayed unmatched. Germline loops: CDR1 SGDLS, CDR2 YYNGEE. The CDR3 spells CASSFSGLAGISSYNEQFF. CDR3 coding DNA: TGTGCCAGCAGCTTCTCGGGACTAGCGGGGATCAGCTCCTACAATGAGCAGTTCTTC.

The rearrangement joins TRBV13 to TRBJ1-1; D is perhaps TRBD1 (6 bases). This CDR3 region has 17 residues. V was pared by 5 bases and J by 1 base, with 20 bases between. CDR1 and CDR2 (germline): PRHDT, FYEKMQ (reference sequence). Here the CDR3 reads CASSPSRDEGGNTEAFF. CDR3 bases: TGTGCCAGCAGCCCTTCCAGGGACGAAGGGGGGAACACTGAAGCTTTCTTT.

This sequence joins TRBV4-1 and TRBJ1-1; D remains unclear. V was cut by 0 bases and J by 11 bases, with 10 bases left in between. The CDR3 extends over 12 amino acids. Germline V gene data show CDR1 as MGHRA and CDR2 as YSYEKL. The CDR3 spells CASSQDYGGAFF. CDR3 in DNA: TGCGCCAGCAGCCAAGATTACGGTGGCGCTTTCTTT.

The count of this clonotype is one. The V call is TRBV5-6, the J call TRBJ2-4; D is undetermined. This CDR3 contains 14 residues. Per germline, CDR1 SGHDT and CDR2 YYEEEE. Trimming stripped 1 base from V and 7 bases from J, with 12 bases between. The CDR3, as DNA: TGTGCCAGCAGCTTGACACTGGGATGGAACATTCAGTACTTC. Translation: CASSLTLGWNIQYF. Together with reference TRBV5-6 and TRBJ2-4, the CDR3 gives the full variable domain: DAGVTQSPTHLIKTRGQQVTLRCSPKSGHDTVSWYQQALGQGPQFIFQYYEEEERQRGNFPDRFSGHQFPNYSSELNVNALLLGDSALYLCASSLTLGWNIQYFGAGTRLSVL.

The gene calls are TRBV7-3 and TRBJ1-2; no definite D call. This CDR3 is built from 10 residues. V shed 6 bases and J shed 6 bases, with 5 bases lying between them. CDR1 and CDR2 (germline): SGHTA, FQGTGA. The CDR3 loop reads CASSSDGYTF. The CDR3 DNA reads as TGTGCCAGCAGTTCAGATGGCTACACCTTC. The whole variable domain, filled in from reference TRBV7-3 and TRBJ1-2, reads GAGVSQTPSNKVTEKGKYVELRCDPISGHTALYWYRQSLGQGPEFLIYFQGTGAADDSGLPNDRFFAVRPEGSVSTLKIQRTERGDSAVYLCASSSDGYTFGSGTRLTVV.

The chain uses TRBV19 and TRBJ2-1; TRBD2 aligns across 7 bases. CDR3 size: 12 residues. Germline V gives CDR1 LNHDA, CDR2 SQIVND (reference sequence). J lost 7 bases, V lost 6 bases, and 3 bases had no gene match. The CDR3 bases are TGTGCCAGTAGCTATAGCGGGAATGAGCAGTTCTTC. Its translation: CASSYSGNEQFF. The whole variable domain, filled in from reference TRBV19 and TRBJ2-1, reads DGGITQSPKYLFRKEGQNVTLSCEQNLNHDAMYWYRQDPGQGLRLIYYSQIVNDFQKGDIAEGYSVSREKKESFPLTVTSAQKNPTAFYLCASSYSGNEQFFGPGTRLTVL.

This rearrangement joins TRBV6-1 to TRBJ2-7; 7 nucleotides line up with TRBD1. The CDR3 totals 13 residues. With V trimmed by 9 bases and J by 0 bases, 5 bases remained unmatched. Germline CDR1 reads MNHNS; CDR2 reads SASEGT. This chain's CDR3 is CASLTGHSYEQYF. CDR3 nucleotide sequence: TGTGCCAGTCTGACAGGGCACTCCTACGAGCAGTACTTC.

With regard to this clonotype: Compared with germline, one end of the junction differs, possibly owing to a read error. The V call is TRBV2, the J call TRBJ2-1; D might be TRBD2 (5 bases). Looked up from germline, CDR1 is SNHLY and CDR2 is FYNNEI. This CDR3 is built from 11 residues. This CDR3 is CASSLRRLNIF. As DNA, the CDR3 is TGTGCCAGCAGTTTGCGGAGGTTAAACATCTTC.

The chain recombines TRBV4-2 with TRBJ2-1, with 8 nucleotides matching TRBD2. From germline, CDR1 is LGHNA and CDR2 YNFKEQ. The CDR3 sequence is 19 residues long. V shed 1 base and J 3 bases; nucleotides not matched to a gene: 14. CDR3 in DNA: TGTGCCAGCAGCCAAGGCTGGCGGACTAGCTCAACCCTCTACAATGAGCAGTTCTTC. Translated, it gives CASSQGWRTSSTLYNEQFF.

The DNA for the CDR3 is TGCAGTGCTACTCAGGAAGGTGGCTACACCTTC. Translated: CSATQEGGYTF. The chain couples TRBV20-1 to TRBJ1-2; D unclear. Germline values: CDR1 DFQATT, CDR2 SNEGSKA (reference sequence). Trimming stripped 4 bases from V and 7 bases from J, with 10 bases between. The CDR3 loop spans 11 amino acids.

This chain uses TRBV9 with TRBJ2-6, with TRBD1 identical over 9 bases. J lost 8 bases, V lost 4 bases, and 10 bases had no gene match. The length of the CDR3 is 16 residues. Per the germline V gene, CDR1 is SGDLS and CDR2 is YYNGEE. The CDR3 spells CASSLSTGGGTNVLTF. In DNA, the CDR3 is TGTGCCAGCAGCCTATCGACAGGGGGAGGGACCAACGTCCTGACTTTC.

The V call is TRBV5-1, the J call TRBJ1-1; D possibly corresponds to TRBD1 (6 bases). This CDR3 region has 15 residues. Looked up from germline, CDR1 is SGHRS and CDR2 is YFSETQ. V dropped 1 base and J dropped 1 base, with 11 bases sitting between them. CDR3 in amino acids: CASSLIGRGNTEAFF. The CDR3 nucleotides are TGCGCCAGCAGCTTGATCGGCAGGGGGAACACTGAAGCTTTCTTT.

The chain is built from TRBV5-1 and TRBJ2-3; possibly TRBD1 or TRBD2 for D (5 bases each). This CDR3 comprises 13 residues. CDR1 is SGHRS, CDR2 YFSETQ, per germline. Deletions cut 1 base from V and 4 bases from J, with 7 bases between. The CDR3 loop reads CASSLMGADTQYF. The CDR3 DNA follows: TGCGCCAGCAGCTTGATGGGGGCAGATACGCAGTATTTT. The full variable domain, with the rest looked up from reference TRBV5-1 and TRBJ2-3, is KAGVTQTPRYLIKTRGQQVTLSCSPISGHRSVSWYQQTPGQGLQFLFEYFSETQRNKGNFPGRFSGRQFSNSRSEMNVSTLELGDSALYLCASSLMGADTQYFGPGTRLTVL.

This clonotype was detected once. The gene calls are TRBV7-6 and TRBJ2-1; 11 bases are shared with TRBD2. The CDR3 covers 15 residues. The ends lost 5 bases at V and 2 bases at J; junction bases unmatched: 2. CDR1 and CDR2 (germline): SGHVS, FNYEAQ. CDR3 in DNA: TGTGCCAGCAGCACTAGCGGGGGCCCCTACAATGAGCAGTTCTTC. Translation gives CASSTSGGPYNEQFF.

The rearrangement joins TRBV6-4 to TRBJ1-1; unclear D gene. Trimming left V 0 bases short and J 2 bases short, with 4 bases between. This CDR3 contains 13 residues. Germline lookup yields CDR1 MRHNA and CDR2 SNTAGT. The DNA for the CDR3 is TGTGCCAGCAGTGACTCGGACAACACTGAAGCTTTCTTT. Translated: CASSDSDNTEAFF.

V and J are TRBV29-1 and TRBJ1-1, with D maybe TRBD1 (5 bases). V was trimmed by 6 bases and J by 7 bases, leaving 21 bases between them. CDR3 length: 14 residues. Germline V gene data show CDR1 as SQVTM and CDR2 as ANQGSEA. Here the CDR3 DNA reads TGCAGCGTCCACGGGCTTGGGGGTGGGAGTGAAGCTTTCTTT. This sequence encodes CSVHGLGGGSEAFF.

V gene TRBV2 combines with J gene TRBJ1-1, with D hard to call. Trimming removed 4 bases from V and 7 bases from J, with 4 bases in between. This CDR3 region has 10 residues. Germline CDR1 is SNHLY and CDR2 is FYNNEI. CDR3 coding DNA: TGTGCCAGCAGTGCCGGTGAAGCTTTCTTT. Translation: CASSAGEAFF.

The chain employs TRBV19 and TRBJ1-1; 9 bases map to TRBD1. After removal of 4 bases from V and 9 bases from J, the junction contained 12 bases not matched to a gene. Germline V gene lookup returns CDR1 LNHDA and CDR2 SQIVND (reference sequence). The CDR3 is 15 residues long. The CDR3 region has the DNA TGTGCCAGTAGTAAAAACAGGGGGCGCGGGGGACAAGCTTTCTTT. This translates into CASSKNRGRGGQAFF.

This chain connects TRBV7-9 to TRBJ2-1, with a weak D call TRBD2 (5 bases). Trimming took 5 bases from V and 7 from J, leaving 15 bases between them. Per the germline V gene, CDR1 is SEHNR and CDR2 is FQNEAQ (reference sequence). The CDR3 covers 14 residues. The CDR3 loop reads CASSAPLAHNEQFF. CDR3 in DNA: TGTGCCAGCAGCGCCCCGCTAGCCCATAATGAGCAGTTCTTC.

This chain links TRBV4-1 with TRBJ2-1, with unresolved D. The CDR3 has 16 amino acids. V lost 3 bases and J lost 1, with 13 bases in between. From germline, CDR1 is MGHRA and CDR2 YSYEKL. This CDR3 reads CASSQSPMGSYNEQFF. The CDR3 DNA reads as TGCGCCAGCAGCCAGAGCCCCATGGGATCCTACAATGAGCAGTTCTTC.

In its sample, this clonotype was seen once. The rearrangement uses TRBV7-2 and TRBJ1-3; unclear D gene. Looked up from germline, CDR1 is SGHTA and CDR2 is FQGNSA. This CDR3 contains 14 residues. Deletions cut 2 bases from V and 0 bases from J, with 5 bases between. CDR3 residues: CASSLQGSGNTIYF. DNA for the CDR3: TGTGCCAGCAGCTTACAAGGCTCTGGAAACACCATATATTTT.

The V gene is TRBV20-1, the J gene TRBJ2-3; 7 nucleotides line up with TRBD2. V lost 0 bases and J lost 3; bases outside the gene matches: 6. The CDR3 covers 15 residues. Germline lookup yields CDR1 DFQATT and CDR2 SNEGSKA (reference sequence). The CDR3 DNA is TGCAGTGCTAGAGATCTTGGCGGGAGAACAGATACGCAGTATTTT. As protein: CSARDLGGRTDTQYF.

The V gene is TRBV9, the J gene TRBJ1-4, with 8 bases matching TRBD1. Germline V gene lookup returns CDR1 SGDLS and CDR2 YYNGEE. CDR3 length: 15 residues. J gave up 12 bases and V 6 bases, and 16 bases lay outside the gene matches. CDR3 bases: TGTGCCAGCACCCCAGGACAGGGCTGGGGCGGTGAACTGTTTTTT. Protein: CASTPGQGWGGELFF.

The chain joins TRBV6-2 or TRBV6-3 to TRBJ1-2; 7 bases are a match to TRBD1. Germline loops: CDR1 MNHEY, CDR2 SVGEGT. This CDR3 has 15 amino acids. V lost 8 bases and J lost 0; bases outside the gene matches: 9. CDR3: CASWTGQVSNYGYTF. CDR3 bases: TGTGCCAGCTGGACAGGACAGGTGTCTAACTATGGCTACACCTTC.

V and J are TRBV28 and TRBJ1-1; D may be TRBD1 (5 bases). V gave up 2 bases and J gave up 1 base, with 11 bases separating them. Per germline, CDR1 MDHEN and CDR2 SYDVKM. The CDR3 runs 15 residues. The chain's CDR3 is CASSLRGGTNTEAFF. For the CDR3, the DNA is TGTGCCAGCAGTTTAAGGGGAGGGACGAACACTGAAGCTTTCTTT.

The CDR3 DNA reads TGTGCCAGCAGTTTTGGGGGGCCCGGTACTGAAGCTTTCTTT. Translation gives CASSFGGPGTEAFF. The chain carries TRBV12-3 or TRBV12-4 and TRBJ1-1, with D perhaps TRBD1 (6 bases). The CDR3 runs 14 residues. V lost 3 bases and J lost 5, with 13 bases in between.

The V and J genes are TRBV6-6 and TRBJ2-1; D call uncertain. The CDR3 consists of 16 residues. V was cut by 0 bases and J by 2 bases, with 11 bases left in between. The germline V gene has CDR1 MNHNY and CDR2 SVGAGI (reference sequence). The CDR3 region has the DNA TGTGCCAGCAGTTACTCTCACGGCCGAGCCTACAATGAGCAGTTCTTC. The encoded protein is CASSYSHGRAYNEQFF.